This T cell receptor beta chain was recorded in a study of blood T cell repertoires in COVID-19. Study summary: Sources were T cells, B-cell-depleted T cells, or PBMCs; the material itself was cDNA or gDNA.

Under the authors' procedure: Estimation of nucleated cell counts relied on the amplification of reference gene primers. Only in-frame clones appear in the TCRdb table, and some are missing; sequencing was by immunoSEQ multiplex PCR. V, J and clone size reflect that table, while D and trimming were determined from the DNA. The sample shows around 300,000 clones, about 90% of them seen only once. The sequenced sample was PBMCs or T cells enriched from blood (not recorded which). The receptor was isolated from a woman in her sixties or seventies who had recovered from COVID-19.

The CDR3 DNA is TGTGCCAGCAGCCCCCGTGGGACACTTAAAGATGGCTACACCTTC. This gives the protein CASSPRGTLKDGYTF. V gene TRBV6-5 combines with J gene TRBJ1-2; D possibly corresponds to TRBD1 (6 bases). CDR1 is MNHEY, CDR2 SVGAGI, per germline. V gave up 6 bases and J gave up 6 bases, with 20 bases separating them. The CDR3 is made up of 15 amino acids.